These T cell receptor beta chains were read from a single sample in a study of vaccination effects on CD4 cells after COVID-19. Assay used: immunoSEQ multiplex PCR; TCRdb lists only in-frame clones, some missing. The data contain about 70,000 clones, roughly three quarters of them seen just once; the ten biggest clones take up over 2%. These receptors' antigens are unknown. Sequencing used CD4+ T cells from PBMCs cultured without peptide, obtained before COVID-19 vaccination. Receptors originate from a human donor who received a COVID-19 vaccine. CDR3s include the opening cysteine and the closing phenylalanine or tryptophan. The D gene is left open where the match is weak. Expanded clones get a size class; other rows say once, few or many, or leave the size out.

abundance	v_gene	j_gene	d_gene	CDR3nt	CDR3aa
NA	TRBV29-1	TRBJ1-1	NA	TGCAGCGTAAAACGGGAAGTCGGGGTCGTGGACACTGAAGCTTTCTTT	CSVKREVGVVDTEAFF
NA	TRBV7-2	TRBJ1-2	NA	TGTGCCAGCAGCTTAGATGGTCCCGGGACATATTATGGCTACACCTTC	CASSLDGPGTYYGYTF
NA	TRBV6-5	TRBJ1-2	NA	TGTGCCAGCAGGGTGGGGACGACCTATGGCTACACCTTC	CASRVGTTYGYTF
NA	TRBV5-1	TRBJ2-3	NA	TGCGCCAGCAGCTTGGATTCCGGGGGCAGGGTGGGCACAGATACGCAGTATTTT	CASSLDSGGRVGTDTQYF
NA	TRBV24-1	TRBJ2-3	TRBD2	TGTGCCACCAGTGACTCACCGGGACTATATACAGATACGCAGTATTTT	CATSDSPGLYTDTQYF
NA	TRBV27	TRBJ1-5	TRBD1	TGTGCCAGCAGTTTATTAGGACAGGGGGGGAGATATGGCAATCAGCCCCAGCATTTT	CASSLLGQGGRYGNQPQHF
NA	TRBV5-6	TRBJ1-2	NA	TGTGCCAGCAGCAAATCGGCATACGGCTACACCTTC	CASSKSAYGYTF
NA	TRBV10-2	TRBJ2-2	NA	TGCGCCAGCAGTCCTAGTGACGGGGAGCTGTTTTTT	CASSPSDGELFF
few	TRBV15	TRBJ2-2	NA	TGTGCCACCAGCAGAGATGTTGGGAACACCGGGGAGCTGTTTTTT	CATSRDVGNTGELFF
NA	TRBV5-1	TRBJ2-2	NA	TGCGCCAGCAGCCAATTACAGGGTAAACCGAGCACCGGGGAGCTGTTTTTT	CASSQLQGKPSTGELFF
NA	TRBV11-2	TRBJ2-3	NA	TGTGCCAGCTCCCAAGGGGGCAGCGGGGCAGATACGCAGTATTTT	CASSQGGSGADTQYF
NA	TRBV10-3	TRBJ1-5	TRBD1	TGTGCCATCAGTGGGGGGACAGGGCTTTTTCAGCATTTT	CAISGGTGLFQHF
few	TRBV9	TRBJ1-1	NA	TGTGCCAGCAGCGTATCGGTGACTTCGGGAGCTTTCTTT	CASSVSVTSGAFF
NA	TRBV10-1	TRBJ2-1	TRBD2	TGCGCCAGCAGTGAGTCTCGCGGGGGGGCGGGGAATGAGCAGTTCTTC	CASSESRGGAGNEQFF
NA	TRBV4-1	TRBJ2-3	TRBD2	TGCGCCAGCAGCGGAGGGTCTAGCGGGGGAACAGATACGCAGTATTTT	CASSGGSSGGTDTQYF
NA	TRBV19	TRBJ1-2	TRBD1	TGTGCCAGTAGTTTCTACGGACAGGGACCCCAACATGGCTACACCTTC	CASSFYGQGPQHGYTF
NA	TRBV10-3	TRBJ1-1	TRBD1	TGTGCCATCAGTGACCCGGACAGGGAAAGGGCTTTCTTT	CAISDPDRERAFF
NA	TRBV28	TRBJ2-5	TRBD2	TGTGCCAGCAGTTCCTCCTCTTTCCGGGGAGGGGAGACCCAGTACTTC	CASSSSSFRGGETQYF
NA	TRBV5-1	TRBJ1-5	NA	TGCGCCAGCAGCCAAAACCCAACGGGACAAAATCAGCCCCAGCATTTT	CASSQNPTGQNQPQHF
NA	TRBV24-1	TRBJ1-4	NA	TGTGCCACCAGTGATTCGACAATCGAGGGGGAAAAACTGTTTTTT	CATSDSTIEGEKLFF
NA	TRBV24-1	TRBJ1-3	NA	TGTGCCACCAGTGGCCACTCTGGAAACACCATATATTTT	CATSGHSGNTIYF
NA	TRBV5-8	TRBJ1-5	NA	TGTGCCAGCAGCCCAAGTGGGAGGGGGAGCTATCAGCCCCAGCATTTT	CASSPSGRGSYQPQHF
NA	TRBV11-2	TRBJ2-2	TRBD1	TGTGCCAGCAGTAGGACAGGGGTCACCGGGGAGCTGTTTTTT	CASSRTGVTGELFF
NA	TRBV18	TRBJ2-1	TRBD2	TGTGCCAGCTCAACACGGCTACTAGCGGGGGGAAACAATGAGCAGTTCTTC	CASSTRLLAGGNNEQFF
NA	TRBV2	TRBJ2-3	NA	TGTGCCAGCAGTGAAGCCCCCTGGGGGCAGGATACGCAGTATTTT	CASSEAPWGQDTQYF
NA	TRBV10-1	TRBJ2-2	NA	TGCGCCAGCAGCAAAAGGGGAGCCGGGGAGCTGTTTTTT	CASSKRGAGELFF
NA	TRBV11-2	TRBJ2-5	TRBD2	TGTGCCAGCAGCCAGACTAGCCCCCAGTACTTC	CASSQTSPQYF
few	TRBV6-5	TRBJ1-5	NA	TGTGCCAGCAGTTTCGGACGGTATAGCAATCAGCCCCAGCATTTT	CASSFGRYSNQPQHF